This TCR beta chain was obtained from a study of HIV-infected children after antiretroviral therapy interruption. In the study overall: EBV and CMV exposure was recorded in most children. Weeks 0, 48 and 150 were sampled under continuous treatment.

This clonotype came up many times. Unique molecular identifiers were included in an RNA-based 3' RACE TCR library. TCRdb independently ran MiXCR on the 3' RACE reads; one entry per CDR3 protein. Found here are around 16,000 distinct CDR3 sequences, roughly 3.4% of them singletons; the top ten hold less than 6%. V lost 5 bases to trimming and J lost 8 bases, with 14 bases between them. This CDR3 has 13 amino acids. The treatment is: PENTA 11 planned treatment interruption arm or continuous ART arm. This sequence was found in a child under 18 with HIV. The V call is TRBV12-3 or TRBV12-4, the J call TRBJ2-3, with D perhaps matching TRBD2 (5 bases). Material: CD45RA+ CD4+ T cells from PBMCs, obtained from a donor given antiretroviral therapy, either interrupted or continuous. Subset here: naive CD4+ CD45RA+ CD45RO- T cells. The CDR3 sequence: CASSPQNGGTQYF. The CDR3 DNA follows: TGTGCCAGCAGTCCCCAAAACGGAGGTACGCAGTATTTT.